These T cell receptor beta chains were read from a single sample in a study of T cells after yellow fever vaccination. TCRdb ran MiXCR on the 5' RACE reads and lists one entry per CDR3 protein. The sample consists of hundreds of thousands of distinct CDR3 sequences, roughly 8.3% of them appearing once. Specimen: PBMCs, collected about 41 days after the first yellow fever vaccination. These receptors all come from a man aged 18 to 30 who received the YFV17D yellow fever vaccine. CDR3s include the opening cysteine and the closing phenylalanine or tryptophan. Each record gives: V gene, D gene, J gene, clone size, CDR3 DNA, CDR3 protein. A D gene is named only where the DNA matches it firmly. Size values are once, few and many counts, or a class for expanded clones, and some rows have none.

TRBV20-1	TRBD1	TRBJ1-5	few	TGCAGTGCTGCCCGCGGGACAGTCAATCAGCCCCAGCATTTT	CSAARGTVNQPQHF
TRBV6-6	TRBD1	TRBJ1-1	few	TGTGCCAGCAGTAACGGACAGGGAGTTTTGGCTTTCTTT	CASSNGQGVLAFF
TRBV5-1	NA	TRBJ2-3	many	TGCGCCAGCAGCTCTTATAGCACAGATACGCAGTATTTT	CASSSYSTDTQYF
TRBV11-2	TRBD1	TRBJ1-4	NA	TGTGCCAGCAGCTTAGTCTGGCAGGGGGGGATTGGAAAACTGTTTTTT	CASSLVWQGGIGKLFF
TRBV28	NA	TRBJ2-4	NA	TGTGCCAGCAGTTTAGGGGGGGCCGGCGGTGGGAACATTCAGTACTTC	CASSLGGAGGGNIQYF
TRBV28	NA	TRBJ1-2	NA	TGTGCCAGCAGTCTTCCCGGAGGGTATGGCTACACCTTC	CASSLPGGYGYTF
TRBV11-2	TRBD2	TRBJ2-1	NA	TGTGCCAGCAGCTTGAGCGGGGTTTACAATGAGCAGTTCTTC	CASSLSGVYNEQFF
TRBV28	TRBD1	TRBJ1-1	many	TGTGCCAGCAGTTCTGACAGGGGAGCTTTCTTT	CASSSDRGAFF
TRBV12-3/TRBV12-4	NA	TRBJ2-6	NA	TGTGCCAGCAGTCAAATCAGGGACCCTGGGGCCAACGTCCTGACTTTC	CASSQIRDPGANVLTF
TRBV7-9	NA	TRBJ2-6	NA	TGTGCCAGCAGCCCGTACGCTCTCGGGGCCAACGTCCTGACTTTC	CASSPYALGANVLTF
TRBV12-3/TRBV12-4	NA	TRBJ2-2	few	TGTGCCAGCAGCCCGCCAGGGTTCGGGGAGCTGTTTTTT	CASSPPGFGELFF
TRBV7-2	TRBD1	TRBJ1-1	few	TGTGCCAGCAGCTCCGACAGGGCGGACACTGAAGCTTTCTTT	CASSSDRADTEAFF
TRBV20-1	NA	TRBJ1-1	NA	TGCAGTGCTGGACGACTTTGGGAGAACACTGAAGCTTTCTTT	CSAGRLWENTEAFF
TRBV4-3	NA	TRBJ2-1	few	TGCGCCAGCAGCCAAGACGAGTGGGTTGATGAGCAGTTCTTC	CASSQDEWVDEQFF
TRBV7-7	NA	TRBJ2-1	many	TGTGCTAGCAGCCTAGGTCATGGTATCCATGAGCAGTTCTTC	CASSLGHGIHEQFF
TRBV20-1	NA	TRBJ1-1	NA	TGCAGTGCTTCCCGTGGGGACACTGAAGCTTTCTTT	CSASRGDTEAFF
TRBV30	TRBD2	TRBJ2-3	many	TGTGCCTGGAGTGCTTCGGGGGGGACAGATACGCAGTATTTT	CAWSASGGTDTQYF
TRBV20-1	NA	TRBJ1-5	few	TGCAGTGCTATGGCAGGAGGGAATCAGCCCCAGCATTTT	CSAMAGGNQPQHF
TRBV7-2	NA	TRBJ1-2	NA	TGTGCCAGCAGCCCTGGTCCCGGCTACACCTTC	CASSPGPGYTF
TRBV20-1	NA	TRBJ1-2	few	TGCAGTGCTGAATGGGGTTTCTATGGCTACACCTTC	CSAEWGFYGYTF
TRBV20-1	NA	TRBJ1-2	many	TGCAGTGCTAGAGATCTCTATGGCTACACCTTC	CSARDLYGYTF
TRBV7-2	TRBD2	TRBJ2-1	NA	TGTGCCAGCAGCGGAAGGACTAGCGGGGGTTGGGGTGAGCAGTTCTTC	CASSGRTSGGWGEQFF
TRBV20-1	NA	TRBJ2-7	NA	TGCAGTGCTAGAGTCGGAGGGTACGAGCAGTACTTC	CSARVGGYEQYF
TRBV4-3	NA	TRBJ2-5	few	TGCGCCAGCAGCCAAGATAGACTAGGGGAGACCCAGTACTTC	CASSQDRLGETQYF
TRBV20-1	NA	TRBJ2-3	few	TGCAGTGCTAGACCAGGGAGAATGCAAGATACGCAGTATTTT	CSARPGRMQDTQYF
TRBV5-1	NA	TRBJ1-5	NA	TGCGCCAGCAGCCCGGGGACCACACCCAATCAGCCCCAGCATTTT	CASSPGTTPNQPQHF
TRBV12-3/TRBV12-4	NA	TRBJ1-2	many	TGTGCCAGCAGTTTACAAAACTATGGCTACACCTTC	CASSLQNYGYTF
TRBV25-1	NA	TRBJ1-6	NA	TGTGCCAGCAGTGAGCTCGACTCCTATAATTCACCCCTCCACTTT	CASSELDSYNSPLHF
TRBV15	NA	TRBJ2-5	few	TGTGCCACCAGCGTTGGAGGGGACCTTGAGACCCAGTACTTC	CATSVGGDLETQYF
TRBV29-1	NA	TRBJ2-1	NA	TGCAGCGTTGAGCACACACAGGATGAGCAGTTCTTC	CSVEHTQDEQFF
TRBV20-1	TRBD1	TRBJ2-3	NA	TGCAGTGCCGGAAAGGGACAGGGGGCAGATACGCAGTATTTT	CSAGKGQGADTQYF
TRBV5-1	TRBD2	TRBJ2-1	few	TGCGCCAGCAGCTGGGGGGGGAACTCCTACAATGAGCAGTTCTTC	CASSWGGNSYNEQFF
TRBV19	NA	TRBJ2-1	many	TGCGCCAGCAGCCGGGGGAGCTCCTACAATGAGCAGTTCTTC	CASSRGSSYNEQFF
TRBV7-2	NA	TRBJ2-1	many	TGTGCCAGCAGCTCCGGGGACGTGGCCTACAATGAGCAGTTCTTC	CASSSGDVAYNEQFF
TRBV7-2	NA	TRBJ1-5	NA	TGTGCCAGCAGCTTTCTCAAGGGGAATCAGCCCCAGCATTTT	CASSFLKGNQPQHF
TRBV2	NA	TRBJ2-7	NA	TGTGCCAGCAGGAAGGAGGGGCCGTCCTACGAGCAGTACTTC	CASRKEGPSYEQYF
TRBV5-1	NA	TRBJ2-5	NA	TGCGCCAGCAGCTTGCAGGGGAGCGAACAAGAGACCCAGTACTTC	CASSLQGSEQETQYF
TRBV7-2	NA	TRBJ1-1	NA	TGTGCCAGCAGCTTAGCGCACCAGGGCGGGAGGAACACTGAAGCTTTCTTT	CASSLAHQGGRNTEAFF
TRBV5-1	NA	TRBJ2-1	many	TGCGCCAGCAGCTTGGGTGACGGGGCCTACAATGAGCAGTTCTTC	CASSLGDGAYNEQFF
TRBV9	NA	TRBJ2-1	few	TGTGCCAGCAGCGTAGAGGGTAGGAATGAGCAGTTCTTC	CASSVEGRNEQFF
TRBV5-1	NA	TRBJ2-1	few	TGCGCCAGCAGTCCATGGAACGGGGCCTCACCATTCGATGAGCAGTTCTTC	CASSPWNGASPFDEQFF
TRBV7-9	NA	TRBJ2-3	few	TGTGCCAGCAGCCCAGGGTTCGTGAGCACAGATACGCAGTATTTT	CASSPGFVSTDTQYF